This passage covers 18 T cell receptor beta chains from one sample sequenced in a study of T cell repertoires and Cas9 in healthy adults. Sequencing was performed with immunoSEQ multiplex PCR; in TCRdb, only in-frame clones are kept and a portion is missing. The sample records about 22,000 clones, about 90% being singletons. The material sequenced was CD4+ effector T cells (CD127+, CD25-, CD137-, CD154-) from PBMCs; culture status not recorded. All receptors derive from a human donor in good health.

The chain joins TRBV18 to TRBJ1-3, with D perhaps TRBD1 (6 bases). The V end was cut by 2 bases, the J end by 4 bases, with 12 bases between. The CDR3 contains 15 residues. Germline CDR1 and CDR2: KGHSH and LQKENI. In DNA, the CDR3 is TGTGCCAGCTCACCAATAACAGGGTTCGGAAACACCATATATTTT. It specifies CASSPITGFGNTIYF.

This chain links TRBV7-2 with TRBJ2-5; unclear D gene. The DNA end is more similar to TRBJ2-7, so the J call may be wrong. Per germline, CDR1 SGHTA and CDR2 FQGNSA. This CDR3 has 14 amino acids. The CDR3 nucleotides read TGTGCCAGCAGCTCCCAAGGGTTCTCCTACGAGCAGTACTTC. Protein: CASSSQGFSYEQYF.

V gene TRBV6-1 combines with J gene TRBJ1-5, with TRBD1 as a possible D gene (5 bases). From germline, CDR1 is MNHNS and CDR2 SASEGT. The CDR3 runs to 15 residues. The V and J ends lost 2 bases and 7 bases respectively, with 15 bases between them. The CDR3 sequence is CASSEIPAGSQPQHF. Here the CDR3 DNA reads TGTGCCAGCAGTGAAATTCCGGCAGGGAGCCAGCCCCAGCATTTT.

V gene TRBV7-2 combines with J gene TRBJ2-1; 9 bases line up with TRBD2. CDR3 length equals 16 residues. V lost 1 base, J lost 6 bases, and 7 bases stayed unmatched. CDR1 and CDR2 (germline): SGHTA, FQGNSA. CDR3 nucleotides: TGTGCCAGCAGCTTAGTTGGCGGGAGGGCCGGCAATGAGCAGTTCTTC. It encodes CASSLVGGRAGNEQFF.

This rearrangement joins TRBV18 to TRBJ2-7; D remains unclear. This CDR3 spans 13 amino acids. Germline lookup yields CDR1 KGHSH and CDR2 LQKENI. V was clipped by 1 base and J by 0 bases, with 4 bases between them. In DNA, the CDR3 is TGTGCCAGCTCACCACAGAGCTCCTACGAGCAGTACTTC. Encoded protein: CASSPQSSYEQYF.

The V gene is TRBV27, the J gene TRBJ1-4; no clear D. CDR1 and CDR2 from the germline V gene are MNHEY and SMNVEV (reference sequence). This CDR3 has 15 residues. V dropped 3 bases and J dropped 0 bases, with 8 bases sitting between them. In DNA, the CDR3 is TGTGCCAGCAGTTTGCAGTGGACAACTAATGAAAAACTGTTTTTT. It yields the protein CASSLQWTTNEKLFF.

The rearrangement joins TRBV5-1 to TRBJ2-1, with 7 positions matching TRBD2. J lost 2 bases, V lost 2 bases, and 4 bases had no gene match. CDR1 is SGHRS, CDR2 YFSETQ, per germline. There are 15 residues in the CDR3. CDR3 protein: CASSFEAGPYNEQFF. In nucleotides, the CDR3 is TGCGCCAGCAGCTTTGAAGCGGGACCCTACAATGAGCAGTTCTTC.

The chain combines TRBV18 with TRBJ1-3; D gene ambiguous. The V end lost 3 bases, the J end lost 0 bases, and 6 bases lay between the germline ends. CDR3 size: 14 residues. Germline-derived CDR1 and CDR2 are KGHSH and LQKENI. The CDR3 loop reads CASSPGSSGNTIYF. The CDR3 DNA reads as TGTGCCAGCTCACCGGGGAGCTCTGGAAACACCATATATTTT.

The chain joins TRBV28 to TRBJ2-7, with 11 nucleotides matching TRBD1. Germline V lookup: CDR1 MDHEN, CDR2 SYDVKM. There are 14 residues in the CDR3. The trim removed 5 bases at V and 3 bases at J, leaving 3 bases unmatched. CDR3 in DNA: TGTGCCAGCAGTGGGACAGGGGGTAGCTACGAGCAGTACTTC. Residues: CASSGTGGSYEQYF.

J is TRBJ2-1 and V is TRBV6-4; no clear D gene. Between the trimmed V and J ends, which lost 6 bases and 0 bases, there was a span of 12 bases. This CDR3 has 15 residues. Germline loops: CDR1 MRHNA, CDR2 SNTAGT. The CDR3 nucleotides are TGTGCCAGCAGCCAGAGCGCGAGCTCCTACAATGAGCAGTTCTTC. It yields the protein CASSQSASSYNEQFF.

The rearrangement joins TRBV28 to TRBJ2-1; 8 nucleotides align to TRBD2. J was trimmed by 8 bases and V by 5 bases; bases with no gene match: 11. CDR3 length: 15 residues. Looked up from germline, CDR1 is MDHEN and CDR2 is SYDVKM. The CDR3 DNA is TGTGCCAGCAGTCCAGCGGGACTAGGGTCGGATGAGCAGTTCTTC. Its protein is CASSPAGLGSDEQFF.

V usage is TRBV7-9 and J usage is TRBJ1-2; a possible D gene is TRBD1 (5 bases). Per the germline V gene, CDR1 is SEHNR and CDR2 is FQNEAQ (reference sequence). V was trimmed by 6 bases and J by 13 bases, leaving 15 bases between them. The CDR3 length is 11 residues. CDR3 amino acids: CASRAGTSATF. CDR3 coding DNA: TGTGCCAGCAGGGCCGGGACGTCAGCCACCTTC.

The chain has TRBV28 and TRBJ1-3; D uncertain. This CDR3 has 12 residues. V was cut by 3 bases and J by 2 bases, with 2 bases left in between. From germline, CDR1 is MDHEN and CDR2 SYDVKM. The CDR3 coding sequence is TGTGCCAGCAGTTTGGCTGGAAACACCATATATTTT. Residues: CASSLAGNTIYF. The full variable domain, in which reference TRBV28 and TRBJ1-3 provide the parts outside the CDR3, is DVKVTQSSRYLVKRTGEKVFLECVQDMDHENMFWYRQDPGLGLRLIYFSYDVKMKEKGDIPEGYSVSREKKERFSLILESASTNQTSMYLCASSLAGNTIYFGEGSWLTVV.

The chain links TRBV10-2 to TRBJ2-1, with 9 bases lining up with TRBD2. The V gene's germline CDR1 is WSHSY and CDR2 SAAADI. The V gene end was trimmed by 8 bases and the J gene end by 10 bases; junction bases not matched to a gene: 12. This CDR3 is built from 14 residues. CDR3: CASGTREGSWEQFF. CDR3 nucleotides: TGCGCCAGCGGTACGCGGGAGGGGAGTTGGGAGCAGTTCTTC.

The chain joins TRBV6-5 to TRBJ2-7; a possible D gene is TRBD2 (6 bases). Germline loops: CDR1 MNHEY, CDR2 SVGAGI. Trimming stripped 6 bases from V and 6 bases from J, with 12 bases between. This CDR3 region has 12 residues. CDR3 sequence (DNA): TGTGCCAGCAGACGACTAGAGGGCGAGCAGTACTTC. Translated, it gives CASRRLEGEQYF.

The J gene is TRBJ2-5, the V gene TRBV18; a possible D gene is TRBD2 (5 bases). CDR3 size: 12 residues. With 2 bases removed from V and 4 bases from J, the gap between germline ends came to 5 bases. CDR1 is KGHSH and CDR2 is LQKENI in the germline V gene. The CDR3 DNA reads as TGTGCCAGCTCACCAGCGGGAGAGACCCAGTACTTC. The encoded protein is CASSPAGETQYF. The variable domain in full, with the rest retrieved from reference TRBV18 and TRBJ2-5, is NAGVMQNPRHLVRRRGQEARLRCSPMKGHSHVYWYRQLPEEGLKFMVYLQKENIIDESGMPKERFSAEFPKEGPSILRIQQVVRGDSAAYFCASSPAGETQYFGPGTRLLVL.

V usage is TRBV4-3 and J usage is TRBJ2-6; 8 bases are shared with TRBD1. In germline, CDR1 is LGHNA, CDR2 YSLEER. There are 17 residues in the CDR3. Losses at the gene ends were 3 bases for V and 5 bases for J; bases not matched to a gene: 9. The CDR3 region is CASSQEITGGRANVLTF. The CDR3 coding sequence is TGCGCCAGCAGCCAGGAAATTACAGGGGGGAGGGCCAACGTCCTGACTTTC.

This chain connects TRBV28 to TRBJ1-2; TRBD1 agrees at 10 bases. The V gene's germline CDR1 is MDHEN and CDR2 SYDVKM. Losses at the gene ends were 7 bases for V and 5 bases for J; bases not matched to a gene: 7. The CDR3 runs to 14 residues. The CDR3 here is CASNRQGAKYGYTF. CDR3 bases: TGTGCCAGCAACCGACAGGGGGCAAAGTATGGCTACACCTTC.